The rows below give T cell receptor beta chains drawn from one sample of a study of blood T cell repertoires in COVID-19. TCRdb's copy holds only in-frame clones and misses some; the assay was immunoSEQ multiplex PCR. Of about 60,000 clones in the sample, around 80% were seen once. Sequencing input: peripheral blood. The receptors were sampled from a woman aged 80 or over with acute or convalescent COVID-19. CDR3s include the opening cysteine and the closing phenylalanine or tryptophan. Fields, in order: CDR3 protein, V gene, clone size, J gene. A row's size may be missing; if present it is once, few, many or a size class.

CASSQEQGHSTDTQYF TRBV4-1 . TRBJ2-3
CASTGTGSTDTQYF TRBV28 . TRBJ2-3
CASSLRDEQYF TRBV7-8 . TRBJ2-7
CSVLSGSSYEQYF TRBV29-1 . TRBJ2-7
CASSLPTGFADTEAFF TRBV7-8 . TRBJ1-1
CASSMIGLAGDTGELFF TRBV19 once TRBJ2-2
CASEGGGLIFSSYNEQFF TRBV28 . TRBJ2-1
CASSEGQGSYEQYF TRBV6-1 . TRBJ2-7
CSVEGLAGGDYEQYF TRBV29-1 . TRBJ2-7
CASSQYGTSGNNEQFF TRBV4-1 . TRBJ2-1
CASRSEGARAFF TRBV12-3/TRBV12-4 . TRBJ1-1